The TCR beta chain under discussion was sequenced for a study of cytomegalovirus exposure and HLA in healthy donors. The PCR was carried out with 60 Vbeta primers and 13 Jbeta primers. The protocol was immunoSEQ multiplex PCR, while the TCRdb copy is restricted to in-frame clones and leaves out a portion. The table lists about 78,000 clones, 63% of them singletons. Trimming cost V 2 bases and J 1 base, with 10 bases left between them. Germline V CDR1 and CDR2: SGHRS, YFSETQ. The CDR3 length is 14 residues. The sample holds one count of this clone. This sequence originates from a man between 25 and 39 years old in good health and CMV-seropositive. The sequenced sample consisted of PBMCs. The rearrangement uses TRBV5-1 and TRBJ2-7, with a weak D call TRBD2 (6 bases). The CDR3 coding sequence is TGCGCCAGCAGCTTTACGGAGGGATCCTACGAGCAGTACTTC. Translated, it gives CASSFTEGSYEQYF. The full variable domain, in which reference TRBV5-1 and TRBJ2-7 provide the parts outside the CDR3, is KAGVTQTPRYLIKTRGQQVTLSCSPISGHRSVSWYQQTPGQGLQFLFEYFSETQRNKGNFPGRFSGRQFSNSRSEMNVSTLELGDSALYLCASSFTEGSYEQYFGPGTRLTVT.